Here is one T cell receptor (beta chain) with its context. In the original analysis: How many nucleated cells were present was estimated from reference gene primer amplification. Assay: immunoSEQ multiplex PCR; the TCRdb copy retains only in-frame clones and omits some. D and trimming were read from the DNA, whereas the V and J calls and clone size are those reported in that table. This sample has approximately 180,000 clones, with 88% found just once. This sample is part of a study of blood T cell repertoires in COVID-19. Germline V gene lookup returns CDR1 MNHEY and CDR2 SMNVEV (reference sequence). The V end lost 6 bases, the J end lost 8 bases, and 19 bases lay between the germline ends. The CDR3 is 15 residues long.

The sequence came from a human donor in a cohort sampled during active COVID-19. Sequencing input: peripheral blood. The chain joins TRBV27 to TRBJ1-4; no clear D gene. For the CDR3, the DNA is TGTGCCAGCAGCCCTAAGACTCCCCAACGGGAAAAACTGTTTTTT. Protein product: CASSPKTPQREKLFF. The full variable domain, with the rest looked up from reference TRBV27 and TRBJ1-4, is EAQVTQNPRYLITVTGKKLTVTCSQNMNHEYMSWYRQDPGLGLRQIYYSMNVEVTDKGDVPEGYKVSRKEKRNFPLILESPSPNQTSLYFCASSPKTPQREKLFFGSGTQLSVL.